This T cell receptor beta chain was sequenced during a study of blood T cell repertoires in COVID-19. The wider study: Sources were T cells, B-cell-depleted T cells, or PBMCs; the material itself was cDNA or gDNA.

Authors' data handling: Amplification with reference gene primers provided the estimates of nucleated cell counts. Only in-frame clones appear in the TCRdb table, and some are missing; sequencing was by immunoSEQ multiplex PCR. V, J and clone size are those of that table, while D and trimming were read from the DNA. The data contain 75,000 to 90,000 clones, about nine tenths of them singletons. CDR3 size: 16 residues. Germline CDR1 is SEHNR and CDR2 is FQNEAQ (reference sequence). V was shortened by 0 bases and J by 9 bases, with 20 bases between the two germline ends. This chain connects TRBV7-9 to TRBJ2-5, with a tentative D call TRBD1 (5 bases). This sequence was found in a man younger than 35 with COVID-19, enrolled during active disease. Specimen: peripheral blood. CDR3 loop: CASSLAVSGGAVAQYF. The CDR3 DNA follows: TGTGCCAGCAGCTTAGCCGTTTCGGGTGGGGCTGTGGCCCAGTACTTC. Supplemented by reference TRBV7-9 and TRBJ2-5, the full variable domain reads DTGVSQNPRHKITKRGQNVTFRCDPISEHNRLYWYRQTLGQGPEFLTYFQNEAQLEKSRLLSDRFSAERPKGSFSTLEIQRTEQGDSAMYLCASSLAVSGGAVAQYFGPGTRLLVL.